This T cell receptor (beta chain) is from a study of long-term antiretroviral therapy in people with HIV. Assay version v3.0 of immunoSEQ was used, and it was run at survey level. Libraries were prepared by immunoSEQ multiplex PCR; TCRdb keeps only in-frame clonotypes and omits some of them. Of just under 30,000 clones listed, approximately 90% are singletons. The CDR3 consists of 18 residues. One or more pre-ART and two or more post-ART PBMC samples were available from each donor. This receptor was identified in a man aged 45-65 years with HIV. The chain employs TRBV21-1 and TRBJ2-3; whether TRBD1, the table's D call, matches the DNA was not checked. TRBV21-1 has pseudogene status. Sequencing used unsorted PBMCs, obtained around 5 years before starting antiretroviral therapy. CDR3 protein: CASSNVFWTAPSTDTQYF. In DNA, the CDR3 is TGTGCCAGCAGCAACGTCTTCTGGACAGCCCCTAGCACAGATACGCAGTATTTT.